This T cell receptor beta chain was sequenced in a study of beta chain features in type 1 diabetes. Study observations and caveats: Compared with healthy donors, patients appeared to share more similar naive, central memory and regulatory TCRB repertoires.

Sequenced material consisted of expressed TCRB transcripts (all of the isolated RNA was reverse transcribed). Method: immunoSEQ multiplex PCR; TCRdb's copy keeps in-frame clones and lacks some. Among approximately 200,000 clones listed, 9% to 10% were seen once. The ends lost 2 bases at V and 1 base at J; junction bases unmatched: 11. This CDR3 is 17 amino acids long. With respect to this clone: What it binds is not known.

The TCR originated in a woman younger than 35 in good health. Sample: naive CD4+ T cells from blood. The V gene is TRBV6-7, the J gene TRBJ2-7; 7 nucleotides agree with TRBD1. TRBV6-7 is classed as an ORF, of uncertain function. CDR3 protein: CASSYEPTGPLSYEQYF. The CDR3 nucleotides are TGTGCCAGCAGTTACGAACCGACAGGGCCCTTATCCTACGAGCAGTACTTC.